The rows below give T cell receptor beta chains drawn from one sample of a study of blood T cell repertoires in COVID-19. TCRdb's table, derived via immunoSEQ multiplex PCR, lists solely in-frame clones and lacks some. The profile covers 150,000 to 200,000 clones, with 60% to 85% appearing a single time and around 8.1% taken by the ten largest. Sequencing was done on a sample of peripheral blood. The receptor set was obtained from a man in his fifties or sixties with acute or convalescent COVID-19. CDR3s include the opening cysteine and the closing phenylalanine or tryptophan. The D gene is left open where the match is weak. Size is stated for part of the rows, as once, few or many counts, or as a class when the clone is expanded.

V,D,size,J,DNA,CDR3
TRBV6-5,TRBD1,NA,TRBJ1-1,TGTGCCAGCAGTTACGCCCTAGCTCGACAGGGTGAAGCTTTCTTT,CASSYALARQGEAFF
TRBV5-1,NA,NA,TRBJ2-1,TGCGCCAGCAGGTTCAGTTCTGGCTCCTACAATGAGCAGTTCTTC,CASRFSSGSYNEQFF
TRBV6-5,TRBD1,NA,TRBJ2-2,TGTGCCAGCAGTTACTCGGCAGGGGGCCTCACCGGGGAGCTGTTTTTT,CASSYSAGGLTGELFF
TRBV28,NA,NA,TRBJ1-2,TGTGCCAGCAGGAACACAGGTGACTATGGCTACACCTTC,CASRNTGDYGYTF
TRBV19,NA,NA,TRBJ2-1,TGTGCCAGTAGCCCTGAGGGGGGGGGAGAGTGGAATGAGCAGTTCTTC,CASSPEGGGEWNEQFF
TRBV13,NA,few,TRBJ1-3,TGTGCCAGCAGCTCCAGGAGGAAGGGACAAGGGAACACCATATATTTT,CASSSRRKGQGNTIYF
TRBV9,TRBD2,NA,TRBJ2-2,TGTGCCAGCAGCGAAGGCGGGGGAGGCACCGGGGAGCTGTTTTTT,CASSEGGGGTGELFF
TRBV19,TRBD1,NA,TRBJ2-7,TGTGCCAGTCGGGCAGGGGGAACCTACGAGCAGTACTTC,CASRAGGTYEQYF
TRBV14,TRBD2,NA,TRBJ2-1,TGTGCCAGCAGCCAAGGGAGCGGGGACTACAATGAGCAGTTCTTC,CASSQGSGDYNEQFF
TRBV4-1,NA,NA,TRBJ2-7,TGCGCCAGCAGCCAAATGCTGGACACTACCACCTACGAGCAGTACTTC,CASSQMLDTTTYEQYF
TRBV2,NA,NA,TRBJ2-1,TGTGCCAGCAGTGAAAAGGGGTATGAGCAGTTCTTC,CASSEKGYEQFF
TRBV12-3/TRBV12-4,NA,NA,TRBJ1-2,TGTGCCAGCAGTCTGGGTAGGGGCTATGGCTACACCTTC,CASSLGRGYGYTF
TRBV6-5,NA,NA,TRBJ1-1,TGTGCCAGCACTCCGAGTCAGACAGCCCGTGAAGCTTTCTTT,CASTPSQTAREAFF
TRBV2,TRBD2,NA,TRBJ2-7,TGTGCCAGCGGCTCCGGGACTAAGACCTACGAGCAGTACTTC,CASGSGTKTYEQYF
TRBV9,TRBD1,NA,TRBJ1-1,TGTGCCAGCAGCGTAGGAAAGGGGGCAGGCACTGAAGCTTTCTTT,CASSVGKGAGTEAFF
TRBV6-5,TRBD1,NA,TRBJ1-2,TGTGCCAGCAGTTACCGCCTACAGGGGAACTATGGCTACACCTTC,CASSYRLQGNYGYTF
TRBV10-3,TRBD1,NA,TRBJ1-6,TGTGCCATCAACCCGACAGGGGTTCATAATTCACCCCTCCACTTT,CAINPTGVHNSPLHF
TRBV9,TRBD1,NA,TRBJ1-3,TGTGCCAGCAGCTTCCGGGACAGGGGGGTAGACACCATATATTTT,CASSFRDRGVDTIYF
TRBV7-2,NA,few,TRBJ2-7,TGTGCCAGCAGCTTAGGTCAGGGGCCGGAGCAGTACTTC,CASSLGQGPEQYF
TRBV21-1,NA,NA,TRBJ2-1,TGTGCCAGCAGCTTTCCCCCTCAGGGGCCTGAGCAGTTCTTC,CASSFPPQGPEQFF
TRBV12-5,NA,NA,TRBJ2-2,TGTGCTAGTGGTTTGGTACAGGCAGGGTACACCGGGGAGCTGTTTTTT,CASGLVQAGYTGELFF
TRBV6-2/TRBV6-3,TRBD1,NA,TRBJ1-6,TGTGCCAGCAGTTTCCAGGACAGGGGGGATTCACCCCTCCACTTT,CASSFQDRGDSPLHF
TRBV27,TRBD2,NA,TRBJ2-1,TGTGCCAGCAGTCCTTGGACTAGCGGGGGGGCCAATGAGCAGTTCTTC,CASSPWTSGGANEQFF
TRBV4-1,TRBD1,NA,TRBJ2-2,TGCGCCAGCAGCCAAAGGACAGGGTCCGGGGAGCTGTTTTTT,CASSQRTGSGELFF
TRBV3-1/TRBV3-2,TRBD1,NA,TRBJ2-7,TGTGCCAGCAGTCTCCGGGACAGGGCTGACGAGCAGTACTTC,CASSLRDRADEQYF
TRBV10-3,TRBD2,NA,TRBJ2-1,TGTGCCATCATCCCGACTAGCGGGGGGGAATCCTACAATGAGCAGTTCTTC,CAIIPTSGGESYNEQFF
TRBV5-4,NA,NA,TRBJ2-2,TGTGCCAGCAGCGACCCCAACAGGGAAGGCACCGGGGAGCTGTTTTTT,CASSDPNREGTGELFF
TRBV9,TRBD2,NA,TRBJ2-1,TGTGCCAGCAGCCCTCCAACCCGAGCGGGGAGAAGCTCCTACAATGAGCAGTTCTTC,CASSPPTRAGRSSYNEQFF